Listed below are T cell receptor beta chains from one sample, sequenced in a study of blood T cell repertoires in COVID-19. Only in-frame clones appear in the TCRdb table, and some are missing; sequencing was by immunoSEQ multiplex PCR. The sample yields fewer than 300,000 clones, around 90% seen once. Sequencing was performed on peripheral blood. The receptors originated from a woman between 25 and 40 years old with acute or convalescent COVID-19. Both conserved end residues are part of each CDR3. Fields, in order: clone size, V gene, J gene, D gene, CDR3 protein. The D gene is left open where the match is weak. Size is stated for part of the rows, as once, few or many counts, or as a class when the clone is expanded.

size: .; V: TRBV3-1/TRBV3-2; J: TRBJ2-3; D: TRBD2; CDR3: CASSQGGASGYTQYF
size: .; V: TRBV2; J: TRBJ1-2; D: .; CDR3: CASSPGGAGYGYTF
size: once; V: TRBV19; J: TRBJ2-3; D: .; CDR3: CASSPRWDTQYF
size: once; V: TRBV2; J: TRBJ1-1; D: .; CDR3: CASSEGPNTEAFF
size: .; V: TRBV4-3; J: TRBJ2-7; D: TRBD2; CDR3: CASSQDLTSGTSYEQYF
size: once; V: TRBV11-3; J: TRBJ2-3; D: TRBD2; CDR3: CASSLVGLAGADTQYF
size: .; V: TRBV21-1; J: TRBJ2-4; D: .; CDR3: CASSKAGQQKNIQYF
size: .; V: TRBV7-8; J: TRBJ1-1; D: .; CDR3: CASSLVRGRGLSEAFF
size: once; V: TRBV11-3; J: TRBJ2-1; D: .; CDR3: CASSLGALYNEQFF
size: .; V: TRBV19; J: TRBJ2-5; D: .; CDR3: CASSIQGLEETQYF
size: .; V: TRBV14; J: TRBJ2-1; D: .; CDR3: CASSPIRTGTANEQFF
size: .; V: TRBV24-1; J: TRBJ2-7; D: .; CDR3: CATSDHSSSYEQYF
size: once; V: TRBV2; J: TRBJ1-4; D: TRBD1; CDR3: CASSEDRTGGEKLFF
size: .; V: TRBV5-1; J: TRBJ2-3; D: TRBD2; CDR3: CASSLRQGSSGRGTGNTQYF
size: .; V: TRBV29-1; J: TRBJ2-5; D: TRBD2; CDR3: CSVGPAGVAETQYF
size: .; V: TRBV30; J: TRBJ2-7; D: .; CDR3: CAWTSGYEQYF
size: .; V: TRBV4-3; J: TRBJ2-2; D: .; CDR3: CASSQESRGVGTGELFF
size: .; V: TRBV7-9; J: TRBJ1-1; D: .; CDR3: CASSPEVLPNTEAFF
size: few; V: TRBV5-1; J: TRBJ2-5; D: .; CDR3: CASSDRTEGETQYF
size: few; V: TRBV10-3; J: TRBJ1-5; D: .; CDR3: CAIGRANQPQHF
size: .; V: TRBV6-2/TRBV6-3; J: TRBJ2-5; D: .; CDR3: CASSLAGRPETQYF
size: many; V: TRBV5-1; J: TRBJ1-2; D: .; CDR3: CASSLAGSHGYTF
size: .; V: TRBV7-8; J: TRBJ2-2; D: .; CDR3: CASRGLGELFF
size: few; V: TRBV7-6; J: TRBJ2-3; D: .; CDR3: CASSLGDSLNTDTQYF
size: .; V: TRBV10-3; J: TRBJ1-5; D: TRBD1; CDR3: CAISEGGQRLYSNQPQHF
size: few; V: TRBV12-5; J: TRBJ1-1; D: TRBD1; CDR3: CASGLGIQGVSEAFF
size: .; V: TRBV11-2; J: TRBJ2-1; D: TRBD1; CDR3: CASSSGQGFHNEQFF
size: once; V: TRBV11-2; J: TRBJ2-7; D: TRBD2; CDR3: CASSPLANEQYF
size: .; V: TRBV3-1/TRBV3-2; J: TRBJ2-7; D: TRBD2; CDR3: CASSQVLSGSYEQYF
size: .; V: TRBV24-1; J: TRBJ2-1; D: TRBD2; CDR3: CATSVGLARGGYNEQFF
size: .; V: TRBV7-3; J: TRBJ2-1; D: TRBD2; CDR3: CASSLTPRGWNNEQFF
size: .; V: TRBV3-1/TRBV3-2; J: TRBJ2-3; D: .; CDR3: CASSQGNRDVDTQYF
size: few; V: TRBV7-8; J: TRBJ2-1; D: TRBD2; CDR3: CASSLVPGGGWNEQFF
size: .; V: TRBV27; J: TRBJ2-1; D: TRBD2; CDR3: CASSLARGAGGNEQFF
size: once; V: TRBV30; J: TRBJ1-2; D: .; CDR3: CAWSASDSVGYTF
size: .; V: TRBV30; J: TRBJ2-1; D: TRBD2; CDR3: CAWSWASGMFNEQFF
size: .; V: TRBV30; J: TRBJ2-7; D: TRBD2; CDR3: CAWSRTSWMGEQYF
size: .; V: TRBV7-9; J: TRBJ2-1; D: .; CDR3: CASSDWTYNEQFF
size: .; V: TRBV2; J: TRBJ2-5; D: TRBD2; CDR3: CASSSGTRQETQYF
size: few; V: TRBV7-9; J: TRBJ1-5; D: .; CDR3: CASSLSLRGAGNQPQHF
size: .; V: TRBV14; J: TRBJ2-3; D: TRBD2; CDR3: CASSQMGGSTDTQYF
size: few; V: TRBV2; J: TRBJ2-7; D: TRBD1; CDR3: CASSGQGSYRGQYF
size: .; V: TRBV6-2/TRBV6-3; J: TRBJ2-7; D: .; CDR3: CASSQRPYEQYF
size: .; V: TRBV4-3; J: TRBJ2-7; D: .; CDR3: CASSQGDIPTYEQYF
size: .; V: TRBV5-4; J: TRBJ2-2; D: .; CDR3: CASSLATGELFF
size: .; V: TRBV5-6; J: TRBJ2-5; D: .; CDR3: CASSPRRTVQETQYF
size: .; V: TRBV18; J: TRBJ2-1; D: TRBD2; CDR3: CASSPPWGTGTSRYNEQFF
size: once; V: TRBV4-1; J: TRBJ1-1; D: .; CDR3: CASSLRENTEAFF
size: .; V: TRBV10-2; J: TRBJ1-2; D: .; CDR3: CASSGPPYRGRYGYTF
size: .; V: TRBV14; J: TRBJ2-1; D: .; CDR3: CASSQERGFRHNEQFF